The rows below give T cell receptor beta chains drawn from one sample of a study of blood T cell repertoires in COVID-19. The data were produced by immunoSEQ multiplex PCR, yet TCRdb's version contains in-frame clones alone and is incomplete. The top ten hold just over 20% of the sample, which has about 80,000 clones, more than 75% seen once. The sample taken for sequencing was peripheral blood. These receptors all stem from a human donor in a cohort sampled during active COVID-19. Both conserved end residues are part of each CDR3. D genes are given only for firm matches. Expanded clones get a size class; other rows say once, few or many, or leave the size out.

CDR3: CASSQDSGGWNTEAFF
DNA: TGCGCCAGCAGCCAAGATTCGGGGGGCTGGAACACTGAAGCTTTCTTT
V: TRBV4-1
D: .
size: .
J: TRBJ1-1

CDR3: CASTTTGVGEQYF
DNA: TGTGCCAGCACTACGACAGGGGTCGGCGAGCAGTACTTC
V: TRBV6-5
D: TRBD1
size: .
J: TRBJ2-7

CDR3: CASRLKAGAVGNEQFF
DNA: TGTGCAAGTCGCCTCAAAGCGGGGGCCGTGGGCAATGAGCAGTTCTTC
V: TRBV12-2
D: .
size: .
J: TRBJ2-1

CDR3: CASSQLGGFDTQYF
DNA: TGTGCCAGCAGCCAACTCGGGGGGTTTGACACGCAGTATTTT
V: TRBV28
D: TRBD2
size: few
J: TRBJ2-3

CDR3: CASSPRTGDYGYTF
DNA: TGTGCCAGCTCACCCCGGACGGGGGACTATGGCTACACCTTC
V: TRBV18
D: .
size: .
J: TRBJ1-2

CDR3: CASSLWGGSGNEQFF
DNA: TGTGCCAGCAGCCTCTGGGGGGGTTCGGGCAATGAGCAGTTCTTC
V: TRBV2
D: TRBD2
size: few
J: TRBJ2-1

CDR3: CSVEEGANTEAFF
DNA: TGCAGCGTTGAAGAAGGGGCGAACACTGAAGCTTTCTTT
V: TRBV29-1
D: .
size: .
J: TRBJ1-1

CDR3: CASSLAIEPYEQYF
DNA: TGCGCCAGCAGCTTGGCTATAGAGCCCTACGAGCAGTACTTC
V: TRBV5-1
D: .
size: .
J: TRBJ2-7

CDR3: CASSTRKRGGVGFGPDEQFF
DNA: TGTGCCAGTAGTACCCGTAAGCGGGGGGGCGTCGGTTTTGGGCCCGATGAGCAGTTCTTC
V: TRBV19
D: TRBD2
size: .
J: TRBJ2-1

CDR3: CASSPIQGVMNTEAFF
DNA: TGTGCCAGCTCACCAATACAGGGGGTTATGAACACTGAAGCTTTCTTT
V: TRBV18
D: TRBD1
size: once
J: TRBJ1-1

CDR3: CASRSSGFSPLHF
DNA: TGTGCCAGCCGATCCTCCGGGTTTTCACCCCTCCACTTT
V: TRBV16
D: .
size: .
J: TRBJ1-6

CDR3: CSASRRSSTEAFF
DNA: TGCAGTGCTAGTCGGCGGAGTTCCACTGAAGCTTTCTTT
V: TRBV20-1
D: .
size: few
J: TRBJ1-1

CDR3: CASSPRTANYGYTF
DNA: TGTGCCAGCAGCCCACGGACAGCTAACTATGGCTACACCTTC
V: TRBV7-2
D: .
size: .
J: TRBJ1-2

CDR3: CASSKEKTGGADTGELFF
DNA: TGTGCCAGTAGTAAAGAAAAGACAGGGGGCGCGGACACCGGGGAGCTGTTTTTT
V: TRBV19
D: TRBD1
size: .
J: TRBJ2-2

CDR3: CSVGRNTEAFF
DNA: TGCAGCGTTGGCAGGAACACTGAAGCTTTCTTT
V: TRBV29-1
D: .
size: .
J: TRBJ1-1

CDR3: CAWTARVFTDTQYF
DNA: TGTGCCTGGACCGCCAGGGTATTCACAGATACGCAGTATTTT
V: TRBV30
D: .
size: .
J: TRBJ2-3

CDR3: CASSLGAVRALSGDYGYTF
DNA: TGTGCCAGCAGCTTGGGGGCGGTCAGGGCGCTTAGCGGGGACTATGGCTACACCTTC
V: TRBV5-6
D: .
size: .
J: TRBJ1-2

CDR3: CASGRDRNEKLFF
DNA: TGCGCCAGCGGCAGGGACAGAAATGAAAAACTGTTTTTT
V: TRBV5-1
D: TRBD1
size: .
J: TRBJ1-4

CDR3: CASSLSLAGLTDTQYF
DNA: TGTGCCAGCAGCTTATCCTTAGCGGGGCTCACAGATACGCAGTATTTT
V: TRBV11-2
D: TRBD2
size: few
J: TRBJ2-3

CDR3: CASSNDRGFYEQYF
DNA: TGTGCCAGCAGCAACGACAGGGGGTTCTACGAGCAGTACTTC
V: TRBV7-2
D: TRBD1
size: .
J: TRBJ2-7

CDR3: CASRSSVRGYTF
DNA: TGTGCCAGCAGATCGAGCGTCCGTGGCTACACCTTC
V: TRBV12-3/TRBV12-4
D: .
size: .
J: TRBJ1-2

CDR3: CASSQDGTGILGNTIYF
DNA: TGCGCCAGCAGCCAAGATGGAACAGGAATTTTAGGAAACACCATATATTTT
V: TRBV4-1
D: .
size: few
J: TRBJ1-3

CDR3: CASSKGLAPYEQYF
DNA: TGTGCCAGCAGCAAAGGACTAGCTCCCTACGAGCAGTACTTC
V: TRBV3-1/TRBV3-2
D: TRBD2
size: .
J: TRBJ2-7

CDR3: CASSYFTHKTQGSIPDTQYF
DNA: TGTGCCAGCAGTTATTTTACCCATAAAACACAGGGGAGTATACCAGATACGCAGTATTTT
V: TRBV6-7
D: TRBD1
size: .
J: TRBJ2-3

CDR3: CASSPFGTSGSKYF
DNA: TGTGCCAGCAGCCCATTCGGGACTAGCGGTTCCAAGTACTTC
V: TRBV28
D: TRBD2
size: .
J: TRBJ2-7

CDR3: CASSFGGQGFTEAFF
DNA: TGTGCCAGCAGTTTCGGTGGACAGGGTTTTACTGAAGCTTTCTTT
V: TRBV27
D: TRBD1
size: .
J: TRBJ1-1

CDR3: CASSQDFLAGPQETQYF
DNA: TGCGCCAGCAGCCAAGATTTCCTAGCGGGGCCCCAAGAGACCCAGTACTTC
V: TRBV4-1
D: TRBD2
size: few
J: TRBJ2-5

CDR3: CSAKGGTEAFF
DNA: TGCAGTGCTAAAGGAGGCACTGAAGCTTTCTTT
V: TRBV20-1
D: .
size: .
J: TRBJ1-1

CDR3: CASSQAELAGGSTDTQYF
DNA: TGTGCCAGCAGCCAGGCCGAACTAGCGGGGGGAAGCACAGATACGCAGTATTTT
V: TRBV4-2
D: TRBD2
size: .
J: TRBJ2-3

CDR3: CASSIAGIGNTIYF
DNA: TGTGCCAGTAGTATAGCAGGGATTGGAAACACCATATATTTT
V: TRBV19
D: .
size: .
J: TRBJ1-3

CDR3: CASTLQAQETQYF
DNA: TGTGCCAGCACCCTACAGGCACAAGAGACCCAGTACTTC
V: TRBV6-6
D: .
size: .
J: TRBJ2-5

CDR3: CASKTDRARGYTF
DNA: TGTGCCAGTAAGACGGACAGGGCGAGAGGCTACACCTTC
V: TRBV19
D: TRBD1
size: .
J: TRBJ1-2

CDR3: CASTGTGSQPQHF
DNA: TGTGCCAGTACTGGGACAGGGAGTCAGCCCCAGCATTTT
V: TRBV28
D: TRBD1
size: .
J: TRBJ1-5

CDR3: CASSQEAARYNEQFF
DNA: TGTGCCAGCAGCCAAGAGGCGGCGCGATACAATGAGCAGTTCTTC
V: TRBV4-2
D: .
size: .
J: TRBJ2-1

CDR3: CASSRMGQLNTEAFF
DNA: TGCGCCAGCAGCCGCATGGGACAGCTGAACACTGAAGCTTTCTTT
V: TRBV5-1
D: TRBD1
size: .
J: TRBJ1-1

CDR3: CAIRDTGETEAFF
DNA: TGCGCCATCAGAGACACCGGTGAGACTGAAGCTTTCTTT
V: TRBV10-2
D: .
size: .
J: TRBJ1-1

CDR3: CASSSGTGRNEQFF
DNA: TGTGCCAGCAGCTCAGGGACAGGTAGGAATGAGCAGTTCTTC
V: TRBV7-9
D: TRBD1
size: .
J: TRBJ2-1

CDR3: CASSSSGGAAPGELFF
DNA: TGTGCCAGCAGCTCCAGCGGGGGGGCCGCACCCGGGGAGCTGTTTTTT
V: TRBV5-4
D: TRBD2
size: .
J: TRBJ2-2

CDR3: CASSGLGAGGYGDTQYF
DNA: TGTGCCAGCAGTGGCTTAGGGGCGGGGGGATATGGAGATACGCAGTATTTT
V: TRBV6-1
D: TRBD2
size: .
J: TRBJ2-3

CDR3: CASSLPTGAKETQYF
DNA: TGCGCCAGCAGCTTGCCCACAGGGGCGAAAGAGACCCAGTACTTC
V: TRBV5-1
D: TRBD1
size: .
J: TRBJ2-5

CDR3: CASSKGLAGGPYTQYF
DNA: TGTGCCAGCAGCAAAGGTCTAGCGGGGGGGCCTTATACGCAGTATTTT
V: TRBV21-1
D: .
size: .
J: TRBJ2-3

CDR3: CASSRGQGVDTGELFF
DNA: TGCGCCAGCAGCCGGGGACAGGGGGTCGACACCGGGGAGCTGTTTTTT
V: TRBV5-1
D: TRBD1
size: .
J: TRBJ2-2

CDR3: CASSYGEGVLEQYF
DNA: TGTGCCAGCAGTTACGGAGAGGGGGTCCTCGAGCAGTACTTC
V: TRBV6-5
D: .
size: .
J: TRBJ2-7

CDR3: CASSLNPSASYNEQFF
DNA: TGTGCCAGCAGCTTAAATCCCAGCGCATCCTACAATGAGCAGTTCTTC
V: TRBV7-3
D: .
size: .
J: TRBJ2-1

CDR3: CAWSRQGDTIYF
DNA: TGTGCCTGGAGTCGACAGGGAGACACCATATATTTT
V: TRBV30
D: TRBD1
size: .
J: TRBJ1-3